Listed here is a single T cell receptor beta chain. Its antigen remains unidentified. PCR employed 60 Vbeta and 13 Jbeta primers. TCRdb keeps only in-frame clones here, not all; method: immunoSEQ multiplex PCR. In the table there are fewer than 200,000 clones, about 80% of which are singletons. The sample is drawn from a study of cytomegalovirus exposure and HLA in healthy donors. Overall study: Counted in an early data release were about 85 million unique TCRs from HLA-typed donors.

Study findings and constraints: Only CMV serostatus was available as immune exposure information. Among the CMV-associated chains, three were confirmed in vitro as specific for CMV antigens. TCR beta sequences reportedly predicted the HLA-A and HLA-B alleles of most subjects accurately.

This TCR was sampled from a man under 40 in good health and CMV-seronegative. Sequenced input: PBMCs.

The CDR3 sequence: CATSRGSDVGYEQYF. The CDR3 DNA reads as TGTGCCACCAGCAGAGGGAGCGATGTGGGTTACGAGCAGTACTTC. The chain joins TRBV15 to TRBJ2-7; D gene ambiguous. Trimming cost V 1 base and J 4 bases, with 14 bases left between them. Germline-derived CDR1 and CDR2 are LNHNV and YYDKDF (reference sequence). The CDR3 spans 15 residues.